This is a list of T cell receptor beta chains from one sample in a study of response to subunit inactivated influenza vaccine. MiXCR, applied by TCRdb to the RT-PCR reads, yields one record per CDR3 protein. The table lists 600,000 to 700,000 distinct CDR3 sequences, 11% to 15% of them singletons. The specimen comprised PBMCs from blood, sampled approximately 15 days before vaccination. These receptors all come from a man in his forties or fifties who received an inactivated influenza vaccine. CDR3s include the opening cysteine and the closing phenylalanine or tryptophan. A D gene is named only where the DNA matches it firmly. Some rows mark clone size as missing; the rest say once, few, many or name a class of expanded clone.

CDR3 DNA: TGTGCCAGCAGTGTAGGGACCACCGAGGATACGCAGTATTTT
CDR3 protein: CASSVGTTEDTQYF
J gene: TRBJ2-3
V gene: TRBV12-3/TRBV12-4
D gene: .
clone size: .

CDR3 DNA: TGTGCCAGCAGTGACCCGGGACGTCACTACAATGAGCAGTTCTTC
CDR3 protein: CASSDPGRHYNEQFF
J gene: TRBJ2-1
V gene: TRBV6-2/TRBV6-3
D gene: .
clone size: few

CDR3 DNA: TGTGCCAGCAGTTACTCTCCGGGACACCAAGAGACCCAGTACTTC
CDR3 protein: CASSYSPGHQETQYF
J gene: TRBJ2-5
V gene: TRBV6-5
D gene: .
clone size: .

CDR3 DNA: TGTGCCATCAGTGAGGGAGACAGGGGTGCTGAAAAACTGTTTTTT
CDR3 protein: CAISEGDRGAEKLFF
J gene: TRBJ1-4
V gene: TRBV10-3
D gene: TRBD1
clone size: .

CDR3 DNA: TGCGGTGCTAGCCGTACAGGAAACACTGAAGCTTTCTTT
CDR3 protein: CGASRTGNTEAFF
J gene: TRBJ1-1
V gene: TRBV20-1
D gene: .
clone size: .

CDR3 DNA: TGTGCCAGCAGCCAAGTAGGTAGCACAGATACGCAGTATTTT
CDR3 protein: CASSQVGSTDTQYF
J gene: TRBJ2-3
V gene: TRBV4-2
D gene: .
clone size: many

CDR3 DNA: TGTGCCAGCAGCATGAGCCGTGGGGGCAATCAGCCCCAGCATTTT
CDR3 protein: CASSMSRGGNQPQHF
J gene: TRBJ1-5
V gene: TRBV7-9
D gene: .
clone size: many

CDR3 DNA: TGTGCCAGCAGCTTAGATGGACTTAACACCGGGGAGCTGTTTTTT
CDR3 protein: CASSLDGLNTGELFF
J gene: TRBJ2-2
V gene: TRBV5-1
D gene: .
clone size: many

CDR3 DNA: TGTGCCAGCAGCAGACAGCCCTCCTACGAGCAGTACTTC
CDR3 protein: CASSRQPSYEQYF
J gene: TRBJ2-7
V gene: TRBV6-1
D gene: .
clone size: .

CDR3 DNA: TGCGCCAGCAGCTTGGACCCGGGACGGAACTATGGCTACACCTTC
CDR3 protein: CASSLDPGRNYGYTF
J gene: TRBJ1-2
V gene: TRBV5-1
D gene: .
clone size: .

CDR3 DNA: TGTGCCAGCAGCCAATCTCCGGGAGTGGGCGAGCAGTACTTC
CDR3 protein: CASSQSPGVGEQYF
J gene: TRBJ2-7
V gene: TRBV3-1
D gene: .
clone size: .

CDR3 DNA: TGTGCCAGCAGTTTATACGGGACCTACAATGAGCAGTTCTTC
CDR3 protein: CASSLYGTYNEQFF
J gene: TRBJ2-1
V gene: TRBV6-5
D gene: .
clone size: few

CDR3 DNA: TGTGCCAGCAGCGATCCTGGGTTATCGGGGTCGGAAGCTTTCTTT
CDR3 protein: CASSDPGLSGSEAFF
J gene: TRBJ1-1
V gene: TRBV11-2
D gene: .
clone size: few

CDR3 DNA: TGTGCCAGCAGCTTAGCGAGGGGACAAGGGGCCTCAGATACGCAGTATTTT
CDR3 protein: CASSLARGQGASDTQYF
J gene: TRBJ2-3
V gene: TRBV7-8
D gene: .
clone size: .

CDR3 DNA: TGCAGTGGGGAGAGAGGGGGATACGGGAGGGGGTACGAGCAGTACTTC
CDR3 protein: CSGERGGYGRGYEQYF
J gene: TRBJ2-7
V gene: TRBV20-1
D gene: TRBD2
clone size: .

CDR3 DNA: TGTGCCAGCTCACCACCGAGCGGGCGTCGAGATGAGCAGTTCTTC
CDR3 protein: CASSPPSGRRDEQFF
J gene: TRBJ2-1
V gene: TRBV18
D gene: .
clone size: .

CDR3 DNA: TGTGCCAGCAGTTACAGGGAGAATGAAAAACTGTTTTTT
CDR3 protein: CASSYRENEKLFF
J gene: TRBJ1-4
V gene: TRBV6-5
D gene: .
clone size: few

CDR3 DNA: TGCGCCAGCAGCTCCGTTGGAGATATCTACGAGCAGTACTTC
CDR3 protein: CASSSVGDIYEQYF
J gene: TRBJ2-7
V gene: TRBV5-1
D gene: .
clone size: .

CDR3 DNA: TGCAGCGTTCCGGACCTAGCGGATACGCAGTATTTT
CDR3 protein: CSVPDLADTQYF
J gene: TRBJ2-3
V gene: TRBV29-1
D gene: .
clone size: .

CDR3 DNA: TGCAGTGCTAGAGTAGCAGGGCCGAACACTGAAGCTTTCTTT
CDR3 protein: CSARVAGPNTEAFF
J gene: TRBJ1-1
V gene: TRBV20-1
D gene: .
clone size: .

CDR3 DNA: TGTGCCACCAGCAGAAGGACAGTAGATACGCAGTATTTT
CDR3 protein: CATSRRTVDTQYF
J gene: TRBJ2-3
V gene: TRBV15
D gene: .
clone size: many

CDR3 DNA: TGTGCCAGCAGTTCGTACTCCTACAATGAGCAGTTCTTC
CDR3 protein: CASSSYSYNEQFF
J gene: TRBJ2-1
V gene: TRBV27
D gene: .
clone size: few

CDR3 DNA: TGTGCCAGCAGCCAAGCTAGCGGGGCGGGAGAGACCCAGTACTTC
CDR3 protein: CASSQASGAGETQYF
J gene: TRBJ2-5
V gene: TRBV3-1
D gene: TRBD2
clone size: .

CDR3 DNA: TGTGCCAGCAGTTACAGGGGGCTGAACTATGGCTACACCTTC
CDR3 protein: CASSYRGLNYGYTF
J gene: TRBJ1-2
V gene: TRBV6-5
D gene: TRBD1
clone size: few

CDR3 DNA: TGCAGTGCAATCGGCAATGAGCAGTTCTTC
CDR3 protein: CSAIGNEQFF
J gene: TRBJ2-1
V gene: TRBV20-1
D gene: .
clone size: few

CDR3 DNA: TGTGCCAGCAGCCCGTCGGCTAGAGAAAACAATGAGCAGTTCTTC
CDR3 protein: CASSPSARENNEQFF
J gene: TRBJ2-1
V gene: TRBV4-2
D gene: .
clone size: many

CDR3 DNA: TGTGCCAGCAGTCCGGGACAGGGGGCCGATGAGCAGTTCTTC
CDR3 protein: CASSPGQGADEQFF
J gene: TRBJ2-1
V gene: TRBV12-3/TRBV12-4
D gene: TRBD1
clone size: few

CDR3 DNA: TGCGCCAGCAGTGATTCCGGCCCGGACAGGGCGGGCTATGGCTACACCTTC
CDR3 protein: CASSDSGPDRAGYGYTF
J gene: TRBJ1-2
V gene: TRBV10-2
D gene: TRBD1
clone size: few